Below, one T cell receptor (beta chain) is given with its context. The antigen is undetermined. V was pared by 6 bases and J by 3 bases, with 7 bases between. The length of the CDR3 is 12 residues. Germline V CDR1 and CDR2: MNHEY, SVGAGI. Using immunoSEQ multiplex PCR, the repertoire was profiled, and TCRdb retains in-frame clones only, with some absent. This sample has 120,000 or so clones, with about four fifths found just once. Time point reported: week 11, during vaccination. Doses consisted of 300 ug of mutant IDH1 20-mer peptide each, paired with topical imiquimod. The source of the sample is a study of a mutant IDH1 vaccine in newly diagnosed glioma.

This receptor was obtained from a middle-aged man with glioma. This sequence joins TRBV6-5 and TRBJ2-3; D is undetermined. The sample consisted of PBMCs, taken from a glioma patient whose treatment included an IDH1 peptide vaccine. CDR3 DNA: TGTGCCAGCAGGAGAAAGACAGATACGCAGTATTTT. The encoded protein is CASRRKTDTQYF.